The 2 T cell receptor beta chains given below trace back to one sample, sequenced in a study of blood T cell repertoires in COVID-19. TCRdb keeps only in-frame clones here, not all; method: immunoSEQ multiplex PCR. Counted here are 410,000 or so clones, approximately 90% occurring once; the ten biggest clones make up 1.5% to 1.8%. Sequencing input: peripheral blood. Every receptor here comes from a woman in her thirties or forties with COVID-19, enrolled during active disease.

The chain combines TRBV2 with TRBJ1-2; 8 nucleotides match TRBD1. The CDR3 has 15 residues. CDR1 is SNHLY, CDR2 FYNNEI, per germline. The J segment lost 4 bases and the V segment lost 1 base, leaving 5 bases of the junction unmatched. The CDR3 is CASSEGTGTLYGYTF. CDR3 sequence (DNA): TGTGCCAGCAGTGAAGGGACAGGGACCCTCTATGGCTACACCTTC.

This clone occurred once. The V gene is TRBV7-9, the J gene TRBJ2-3; possibly TRBD2 for D (5 bases). The CDR3 runs 17 residues. CDR1 and CDR2 from the germline V gene are SEHNR and FQNEAQ (reference sequence). V was clipped by 0 bases and J by 1 base, with 14 bases between them. The CDR3 DNA reads as TGTGCCAGCAGCTTAGCGGGGAGTGGGCGCCGCACAGATACGCAGTATTTT. It specifies CASSLAGSGRRTDTQYF. The whole variable domain, remainder taken from reference TRBV7-9 and TRBJ2-3, is DTGVSQNPRHKITKRGQNVTFRCDPISEHNRLYWYRQTLGQGPEFLTYFQNEAQLEKSRLLSDRFSAERPKGSFSTLEIQRTEQGDSAMYLCASSLAGSGRRTDTQYFGPGTRLTVL.